This is a list of T cell receptor beta chains from one sample in a study of cytomegalovirus exposure and HLA in healthy donors. Clones were read by immunoSEQ multiplex PCR, and TCRdb kept only the in-frame ones, dropping some. The sample consists of more than 100,000 clones, 77% of them appearing once. Sequenced: PBMCs. The source of these receptors is a woman in her 40s in good health and CMV-seronegative. Both conserved end residues are part of each CDR3. Fields, in order: CDR3 protein, CDR3 DNA, clone size, J gene, V gene, D gene. The D gene is left open where the match is weak. Part of the rows lack a size; the others show once, few, many or a class for expanded clones.

cdr3_aa: CASSEGLAGGREDTQYF; cdr3_nt: TGTGCCAGCAGTGAAGGGCTAGCGGGGGGGCGAGAAGATACGCAGTATTTT; clone_size: few; j_call: TRBJ2-3; v_call: TRBV6-1; d_call: TRBD2
cdr3_aa: CASSGRQENTEAFF; cdr3_nt: TGCGCCAGCAGCGGCCGACAGGAGAACACTGAAGCTTTCTTT; clone_size: NA; j_call: TRBJ1-1; v_call: TRBV5-1; d_call: NA
cdr3_aa: CSALQGYGYTF; cdr3_nt: TGCAGCGCCCTACAGGGCTATGGCTACACCTTC; clone_size: NA; j_call: TRBJ1-2; v_call: TRBV29-1; d_call: NA
cdr3_aa: CASSLTLGQGEAFF; cdr3_nt: TGCGCCAGCAGCTTGACCCTGGGACAGGGGGAAGCTTTCTTT; clone_size: NA; j_call: TRBJ1-1; v_call: TRBV5-1; d_call: TRBD1
cdr3_aa: CAWVTGNYGYTF; cdr3_nt: TGTGCCTGGGTGACGGGTAACTATGGCTACACCTTC; clone_size: NA; j_call: TRBJ1-2; v_call: TRBV30; d_call: NA
cdr3_aa: CASSPQGQGDEKLFF; cdr3_nt: TGTGCCAGCAGCCCGCAGGGACAGGGCGATGAAAAACTGTTTTTT; clone_size: once; j_call: TRBJ1-4; v_call: TRBV7-9; d_call: TRBD1
cdr3_aa: CASSLQSIQYF; cdr3_nt: TGTGCCAGCAGCTTACAATCCATTCAGTACTTC; clone_size: NA; j_call: TRBJ2-4; v_call: TRBV7-2; d_call: NA
cdr3_aa: CASSPTQGGRRGYTF; cdr3_nt: TGTGCCAGCAGCCCTACCCAGGGGGGTCGTCGTGGCTACACCTTC; clone_size: NA; j_call: TRBJ1-2; v_call: TRBV5-4; d_call: TRBD1
cdr3_aa: CASSYLDSNYGYTF; cdr3_nt: TGTGCCAGCAGTTACCTGGACTCAAACTATGGCTACACCTTC; clone_size: few; j_call: TRBJ1-2; v_call: TRBV6-5; d_call: NA
cdr3_aa: CASTYKGGTEAFF; cdr3_nt: TGTGCCAGTACCTACAAAGGGGGCACTGAAGCTTTCTTT; clone_size: few; j_call: TRBJ1-1; v_call: TRBV19; d_call: NA
cdr3_aa: CASRRDSSYEQYF; cdr3_nt: TGTGCCAGCAGGCGGGACTCCTCCTACGAGCAGTACTTC; clone_size: few; j_call: TRBJ2-7; v_call: TRBV6-1; d_call: NA
cdr3_aa: CASLGRLAGDNEQFF; cdr3_nt: TGTGCCAGCTTGGGCCGACTAGCGGGGGACAATGAGCAGTTCTTC; clone_size: NA; j_call: TRBJ2-1; v_call: TRBV6-1; d_call: TRBD2
cdr3_aa: CASSFSSGRITEAFF; cdr3_nt: TGTGCCAGCAGTTTTTCGTCAGGTCGGATCACTGAAGCTTTCTTT; clone_size: NA; j_call: TRBJ1-1; v_call: TRBV28; d_call: NA
cdr3_aa: CASSSPAGKSRDTQYF; cdr3_nt: TGTGCCAGCAGCTCCCCGGCGGGGAAAAGCCGAGATACGCAGTATTTT; clone_size: NA; j_call: TRBJ2-3; v_call: TRBV11-1; d_call: NA
cdr3_aa: CASSGGGGAFF; cdr3_nt: TGCGCCAGCAGCGGGGGCGGGGGAGCTTTCTTT; clone_size: once; j_call: TRBJ1-1; v_call: TRBV5-1; d_call: NA
cdr3_aa: CATRGTRGSNTEAFF; cdr3_nt: TGTGCCACCAGGGGAACAAGGGGGTCCAACACTGAAGCTTTCTTT; clone_size: NA; j_call: TRBJ1-1; v_call: TRBV6-1; d_call: NA
cdr3_aa: CASSLVSDTQYF; cdr3_nt: TGTGCCAGCAGCTTAGTATCTGATACGCAGTATTTT; clone_size: NA; j_call: TRBJ2-3; v_call: TRBV7-6; d_call: NA
cdr3_aa: CASSLKGARKGEKLFF; cdr3_nt: TGTGCCAGTAGCCTTAAAGGGGCGCGAAAGGGTGAAAAACTGTTTTTT; clone_size: NA; j_call: TRBJ1-4; v_call: TRBV19; d_call: NA
cdr3_aa: CASSPRDRRRGYTF; cdr3_nt: TGTGCCAGTAGTCCCCGGGACAGAAGAAGAGGCTACACCTTC; clone_size: NA; j_call: TRBJ1-2; v_call: TRBV19; d_call: TRBD1
cdr3_aa: CASSDTGANYGYTF; cdr3_nt: TGTGCCAGCAGTGATACAGGGGCTAACTATGGCTACACCTTC; clone_size: few; j_call: TRBJ1-2; v_call: TRBV6-1; d_call: TRBD1
cdr3_aa: CASSLPGILYGYTF; cdr3_nt: TGCGCCAGCAGCCTGCCGGGGATCCTATATGGCTACACCTTC; clone_size: NA; j_call: TRBJ1-2; v_call: TRBV4-3; d_call: NA
cdr3_aa: CASSYMGLAREQFF; cdr3_nt: TGTGCCAGCAGTTACATGGGACTAGCGCGTGAGCAGTTCTTC; clone_size: few; j_call: TRBJ2-1; v_call: TRBV6-5; d_call: TRBD2
cdr3_aa: CASSYWGLQKTEAFF; cdr3_nt: TGTGCCAGCAGTTACTGGGGACTACAGAAGACTGAAGCTTTCTTT; clone_size: NA; j_call: TRBJ1-1; v_call: TRBV6-5; d_call: NA
cdr3_aa: CASSLGGGGRFTNEKLFF; cdr3_nt: TGTGCCAGCAGCTTGGGTGGGGGCGGCAGGTTCACTAATGAAAAACTGTTTTTT; clone_size: few; j_call: TRBJ1-4; v_call: TRBV5-4; d_call: NA
cdr3_aa: CASSLGQAVHNEQFF; cdr3_nt: TGCGCCAGCAGCTTGGGGCAGGCTGTCCACAATGAGCAGTTCTTC; clone_size: NA; j_call: TRBJ2-1; v_call: TRBV5-1; d_call: NA
cdr3_aa: CASNRLAETQETQYF; cdr3_nt: TGTGCCAGCAACCGACTAGCGGAAACCCAAGAGACCCAGTACTTC; clone_size: NA; j_call: TRBJ2-5; v_call: TRBV28; d_call: TRBD2
cdr3_aa: CASSQKDRTNYGYTF; cdr3_nt: TGTGCCAGTAGTCAAAAGGACAGGACCAACTATGGCTACACCTTC; clone_size: NA; j_call: TRBJ1-2; v_call: TRBV19; d_call: TRBD1
cdr3_aa: CASSSGQNYEQYF; cdr3_nt: TGTGCTAGCAGCTCGGGACAGAACTACGAGCAGTACTTC; clone_size: few; j_call: TRBJ2-7; v_call: TRBV7-7; d_call: TRBD1
cdr3_aa: CASSQVAGQGYEQYF; cdr3_nt: TGCGCCAGCAGCCAAGTAGCTGGACAGGGGTACGAGCAGTACTTC; clone_size: NA; j_call: TRBJ2-7; v_call: TRBV4-1; d_call: TRBD1
cdr3_aa: CASSFGTGGASYEQYF; cdr3_nt: TGTGCCAGCTCATTCGGTACAGGGGGGGCCTCCTACGAGCAGTACTTC; clone_size: NA; j_call: TRBJ2-7; v_call: TRBV18; d_call: NA
cdr3_aa: CASSQGMGNTEAFF; cdr3_nt: TGTGCCAGCTCACAGGGGATGGGGAACACTGAAGCTTTCTTT; clone_size: NA; j_call: TRBJ1-1; v_call: TRBV18; d_call: NA
cdr3_aa: CASSPGGVNEQFF; cdr3_nt: TGTGCCAGCAGCCCCGGGGGGGTTAATGAGCAGTTCTTC; clone_size: NA; j_call: TRBJ2-1; v_call: TRBV6-5; d_call: TRBD2
cdr3_aa: CASSFMGHPGQETQYF; cdr3_nt: TGTGCCAGCAGTTTTATGGGACACCCGGGCCAAGAGACCCAGTACTTC; clone_size: NA; j_call: TRBJ2-5; v_call: TRBV28; d_call: NA
cdr3_aa: CASSFPTSGGTDTQYF; cdr3_nt: TGTGCCAGCAGCTTCCCGACTAGCGGGGGGACAGATACGCAGTATTTT; clone_size: NA; j_call: TRBJ2-3; v_call: TRBV11-2; d_call: TRBD2
cdr3_aa: CASSLFAGPSYEQYF; cdr3_nt: TGCGCCAGCAGCTTGTTTGCAGGTCCCTCCTACGAGCAGTACTTC; clone_size: NA; j_call: TRBJ2-7; v_call: TRBV5-1; d_call: NA